This T cell receptor beta chain was documented in a study of control samples from healthy donors and cancer patients. Method: immunoSEQ multiplex PCR; TCRdb's copy keeps in-frame clones and lacks some. The table shows about 130,000 clones, with around nine tenths occurring only once. Trimming left V 6 bases short and J 7 bases short, with 18 bases between. CDR1 and CDR2 from the germline V gene are MDHEN and SYDVKM. The CDR3 spans 14 residues. Material: blood. This clonotype was obtained from a man aged 50-60 years in good health. The J gene is TRBJ1-2, the V gene TRBV28; D is perhaps TRBD1 (5 bases). CDR3 sequence reads: CASSSGGAGSGYTF. The CDR3 bases are TGTGCCAGCAGCTCCGGTGGGGCCGGGTCTGGCTACACCTTC.